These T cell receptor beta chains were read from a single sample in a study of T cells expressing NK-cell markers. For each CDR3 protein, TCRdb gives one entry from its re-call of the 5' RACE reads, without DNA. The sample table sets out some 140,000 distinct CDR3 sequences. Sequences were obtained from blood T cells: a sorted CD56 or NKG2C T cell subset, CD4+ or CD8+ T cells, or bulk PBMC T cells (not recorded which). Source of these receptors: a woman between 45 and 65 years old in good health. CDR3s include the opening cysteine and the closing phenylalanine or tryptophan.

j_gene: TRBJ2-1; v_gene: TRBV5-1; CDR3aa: CASSLLGLATNEQFF
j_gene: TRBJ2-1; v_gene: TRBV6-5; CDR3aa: CASSYSKGLAYEQFF
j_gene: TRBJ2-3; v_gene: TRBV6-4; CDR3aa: CASSSTLAGTDTQYF
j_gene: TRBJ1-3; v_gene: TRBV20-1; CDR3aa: CSAIIQGNPIPSGNTIYF
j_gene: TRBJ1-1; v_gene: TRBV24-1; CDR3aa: CATSDTTGGEAFF
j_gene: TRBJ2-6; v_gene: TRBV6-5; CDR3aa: CASSPFGQGSLGANVLTF
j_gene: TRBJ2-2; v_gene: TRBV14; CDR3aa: CASSQTRTGELFF
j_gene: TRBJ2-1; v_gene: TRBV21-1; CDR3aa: CASRERSGSRYNEQFF
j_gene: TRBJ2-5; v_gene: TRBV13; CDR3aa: CASSLRAQETQYF
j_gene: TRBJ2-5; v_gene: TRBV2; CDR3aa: CASSEGRGQETQYF
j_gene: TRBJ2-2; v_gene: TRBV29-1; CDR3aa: CSVEPGLGGPGELFF
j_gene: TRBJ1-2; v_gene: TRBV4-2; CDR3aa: CASSQDLMEGYTF
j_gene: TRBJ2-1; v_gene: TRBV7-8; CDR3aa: CASSLPAGLAGVDEQFF
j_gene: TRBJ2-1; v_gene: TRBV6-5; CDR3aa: CASSYGIGSSNEQFF
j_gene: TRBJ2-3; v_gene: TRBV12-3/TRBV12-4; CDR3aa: CASSPGTGGFGTDTQYF
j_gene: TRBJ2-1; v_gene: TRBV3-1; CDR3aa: CAARPEGGSYNEQFF
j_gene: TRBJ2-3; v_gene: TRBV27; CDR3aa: CASSLRDTPTSTDTQYF
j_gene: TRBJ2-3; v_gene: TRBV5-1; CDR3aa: CASSDGGGRADTQYF
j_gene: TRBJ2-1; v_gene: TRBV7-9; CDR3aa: CATPASGRSGDTNNEQFF
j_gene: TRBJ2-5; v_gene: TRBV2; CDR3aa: CASSETLTPRDSTKRRVQYF
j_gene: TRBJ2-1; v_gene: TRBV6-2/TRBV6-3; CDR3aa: CASSYSSAFYEQFF
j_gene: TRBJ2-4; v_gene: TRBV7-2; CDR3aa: CASSQPIAGLKNIQYF
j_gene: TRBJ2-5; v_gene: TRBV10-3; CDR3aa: CAISDLGLAGGSETQYF
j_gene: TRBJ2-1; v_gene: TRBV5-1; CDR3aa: CASSLPPGTSVYNEQFF
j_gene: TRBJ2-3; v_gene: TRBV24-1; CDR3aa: CATSDLPGGDTQYF
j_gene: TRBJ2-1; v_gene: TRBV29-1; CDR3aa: CSLLPRGTNEQFF
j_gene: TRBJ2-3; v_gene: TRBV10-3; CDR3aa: CAISEGTETRTDTQYF
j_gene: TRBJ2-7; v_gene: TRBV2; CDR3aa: CASRGQGPYEQYF
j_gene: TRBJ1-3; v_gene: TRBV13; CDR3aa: CASTPGDGNTIYF
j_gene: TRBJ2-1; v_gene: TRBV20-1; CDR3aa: CSARGEEASSYNEQFF
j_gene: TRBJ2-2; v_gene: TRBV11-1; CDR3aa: CASRFGRAGELFF
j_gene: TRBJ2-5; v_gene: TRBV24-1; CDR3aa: CATSDLPPGLAGDWQETQYF
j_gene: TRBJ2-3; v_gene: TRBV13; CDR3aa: CASSPSPDGGTDTQYF
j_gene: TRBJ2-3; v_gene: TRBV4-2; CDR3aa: CASSQDRGSTDTQYF
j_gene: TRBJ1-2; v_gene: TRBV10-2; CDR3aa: CASSESINPGGNYGYTF
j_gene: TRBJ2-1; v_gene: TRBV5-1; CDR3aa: CASSLATDEQFF
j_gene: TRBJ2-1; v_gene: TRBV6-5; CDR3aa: CASSYSMAGSSSYNEQFF
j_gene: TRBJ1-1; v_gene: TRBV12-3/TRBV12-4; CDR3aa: CASSLQGGRTEAFF
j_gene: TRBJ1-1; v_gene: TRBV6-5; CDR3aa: CASSDQPPGTGESEAFF
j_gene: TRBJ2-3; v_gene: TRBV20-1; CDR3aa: CSTNLESPDTQYF
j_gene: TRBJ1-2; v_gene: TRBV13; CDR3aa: CASSLGTSVNYGYTF
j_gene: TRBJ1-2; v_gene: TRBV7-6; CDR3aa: CASSLASGWDYGYTF
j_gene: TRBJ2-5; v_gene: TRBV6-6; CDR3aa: CASSYTTGKFDNVETQYF
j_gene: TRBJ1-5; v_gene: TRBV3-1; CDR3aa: CASSPGQEWSNQPQHF
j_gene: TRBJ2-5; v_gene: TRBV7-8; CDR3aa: CASSLPWGETQYF
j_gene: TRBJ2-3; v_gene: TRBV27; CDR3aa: CASSSMPDPRDTQYF
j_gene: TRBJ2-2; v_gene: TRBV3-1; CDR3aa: CASSQDPVGGPYYDTGELFF
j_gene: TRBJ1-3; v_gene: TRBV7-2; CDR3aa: CASSKDLSSGNTIYF
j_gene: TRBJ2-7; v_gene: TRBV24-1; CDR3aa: CATSDLGAYEQYF
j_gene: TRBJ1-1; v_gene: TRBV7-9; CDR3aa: CASSLLARDEAFF
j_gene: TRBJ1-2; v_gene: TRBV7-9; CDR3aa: CASSLPVLPDGYTF